Detailed here is one TCR beta chain. What it recognizes is unknown. The CDR3 runs to 16 residues. After removal of 5 bases from V and 4 bases from J, the junction contained 11 bases not matched to a gene. The germline gives CDR1 LGHNA, CDR2 YNFKEQ. Time point meaning: cycle 4 day 1 (C4D1), after less than 7 weeks of nivolumab. Brentuximab vedotin exposure varied among the patients, all of whom had relapsed after autologous stem cell transplantation. The table came from immunoSEQ multiplex PCR; TCRdb's copy has only in-frame clones and leaves some out. The sample has tens of thousands of clones, 82% seen once. This sample is drawn from a study of PD-1 blockade in classical Hodgkin lymphoma. Across the whole study: Intravenous delivery of nivolumab at 3 mg/kg to patients occurred every 2 weeks.

Points from the study as a whole: It was reported that newly diagnosed patients had less baseline TCR diversity than healthy donors. Diversity in CD4+ TCRs, unlike that measured in CD8+ TCRs, had risen significantly by C4D1. Lower baseline TCR diversity marked trial partial responders and progressors.

The V gene is TRBV4-2, the J gene TRBJ2-1; 7 bases match TRBD1. The sequence came from a human donor with classical Hodgkin lymphoma. This specimen consisted of peripheral blood mononuclear cells (PBMCs), obtained before the fourth cycle of nivolumab. In DNA form, the CDR3 reads TGTGCCAGCAGCGCAACAGGGGCCACGCCTTACAATGAGCAGTTCTTC. Amino acids: CASSATGATPYNEQFF.